This T cell receptor beta chain was identified in a study of OX40 agonist ivuxolimab in advanced cancers. Turning to the study itself: Averaging about 60 years in age, with a range of roughly 23 to 85, the cohort was more than 75% male. Broader study findings: Researchers did not establish what antigens the expanded peripheral T cells target.

In regard to this clone: Antigen unknown.

Profiling relied on immunoSEQ multiplex PCR, and the TCRdb table lists in-frame clones only, not all of them. This repertoire shows about 81,000 clones, around 89% found once; its top ten account for under 0.6%. Trimming removed 5 bases from V and 7 bases from J, with 11 bases in between. In germline, CDR1 is MNHNS, CDR2 SASEGT. The CDR3 covers 13 residues. The specimen was CD4+ or CD8+ T cells sorted from blood, collected in a trial of the OX40 agonist ivuxolimab. This sequence originates from an adult with an advanced solid tumor such as melanoma, head and neck, liver or kidney cancer. The chain links TRBV6-1 to TRBJ1-4; unclear D gene. The DNA of the CDR3 is TGTGCCAGCAGTCTCGGACGGCTTGAAAAACTGTTTTTT. Translation: CASSLGRLEKLFF.